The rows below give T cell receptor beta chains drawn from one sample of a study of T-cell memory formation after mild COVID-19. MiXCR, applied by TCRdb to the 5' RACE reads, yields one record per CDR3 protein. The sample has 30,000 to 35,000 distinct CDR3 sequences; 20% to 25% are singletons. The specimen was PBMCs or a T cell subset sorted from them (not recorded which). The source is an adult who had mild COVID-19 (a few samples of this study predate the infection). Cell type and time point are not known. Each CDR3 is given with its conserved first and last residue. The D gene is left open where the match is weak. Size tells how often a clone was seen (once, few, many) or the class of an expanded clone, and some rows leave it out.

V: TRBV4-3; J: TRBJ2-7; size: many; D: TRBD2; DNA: TGCGCCAGCAGCCGCTTCCTAGCGGGAGCGGGAAGCGAGCAGTACTTC; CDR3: CASSRFLAGAGSEQYF
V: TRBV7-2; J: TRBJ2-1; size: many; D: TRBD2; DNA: TGTGCCAGCCCCTACCCCCCTCGGGGTAGCGGGGGGCCGAGCTCCTACAATGAGCAGTTCTTC; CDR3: CASPYPPRGSGGPSSYNEQFF
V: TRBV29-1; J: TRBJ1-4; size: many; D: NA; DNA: TGCAGCGTTCCCGCCGGGGCCACTAATGAAAAACTGTTTTTT; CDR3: CSVPAGATNEKLFF
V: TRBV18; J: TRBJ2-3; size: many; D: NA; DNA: TGTGCCAGCTCACCACAGGAGTCGTACGGCGCTAGCACAGATACGCAGTATTTT; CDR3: CASSPQESYGASTDTQYF
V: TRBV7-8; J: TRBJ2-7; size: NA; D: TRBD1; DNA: TGTGCCAGCAGCCCCGGGACAGGGGTCTACGAGCAGTACTTC; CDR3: CASSPGTGVYEQYF
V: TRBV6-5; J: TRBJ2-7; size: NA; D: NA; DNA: TGTGCCAGCAGTCTAACAGGGACCGAGCAGTACTTC; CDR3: CASSLTGTEQYF
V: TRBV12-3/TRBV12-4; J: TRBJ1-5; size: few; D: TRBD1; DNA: TGTGCCAGCAGTTTAGAGGGGGCTAGTCAGCCCCAGCATTTT; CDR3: CASSLEGASQPQHF
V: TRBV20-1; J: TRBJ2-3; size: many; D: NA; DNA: TGCAGTGCTGATATCCGGGGCGCAGATACGCAGTATTTT; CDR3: CSADIRGADTQYF
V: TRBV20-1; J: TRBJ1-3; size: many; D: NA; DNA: TGCAGTGCGAGAGCTACGACGGCTGACTCTGGAAACACCATATATTTT; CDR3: CSARATTADSGNTIYF
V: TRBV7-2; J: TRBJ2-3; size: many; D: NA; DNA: TGTGCCAGCAGCTTATACGGCTCTAGCACAGATACGCAGTATTTT; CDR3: CASSLYGSSTDTQYF
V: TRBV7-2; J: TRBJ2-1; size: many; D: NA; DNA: TGTGCCAGCAGCCCCTCCGAGGGGGTTCCCTACAATGAGCAGTTCTTC; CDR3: CASSPSEGVPYNEQFF
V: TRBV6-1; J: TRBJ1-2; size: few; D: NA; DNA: TGTGCCAGCAGTACATATACTAACTATGGCTACACCTTC; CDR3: CASSTYTNYGYTF
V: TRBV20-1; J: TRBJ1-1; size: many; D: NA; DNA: TGCAGTGCTAGGGGTAGGGGCAGAACTGGAACTGAAGCTTTCTTT; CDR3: CSARGRGRTGTEAFF
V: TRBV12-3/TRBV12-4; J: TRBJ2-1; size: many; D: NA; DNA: TGTGCCAGCAGGGTAGACGGACTGAACTACAATGAGCAGTTCTTC; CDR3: CASRVDGLNYNEQFF
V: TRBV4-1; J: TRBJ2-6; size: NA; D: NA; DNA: TGCGCCAGCAGCCAAGAGGAGTCTGGGGCCAACGTCCTGACTTTC; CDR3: CASSQEESGANVLTF
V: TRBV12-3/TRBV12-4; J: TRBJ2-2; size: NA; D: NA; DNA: TGTGCCAGCAGATTACAGGGAACCGGGGAGCTGTTTTTT; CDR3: CASRLQGTGELFF
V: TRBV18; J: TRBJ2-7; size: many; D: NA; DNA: TGTGCCAGCTCACCAAACGAGGGCTCCTACGAGCAGTACTTC; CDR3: CASSPNEGSYEQYF
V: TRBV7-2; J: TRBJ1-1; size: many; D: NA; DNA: TGTGCCAGCAGCCCCGGGACGGGAATGAACACTGAAGCTTTCTTT; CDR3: CASSPGTGMNTEAFF
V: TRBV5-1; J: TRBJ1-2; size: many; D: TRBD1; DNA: TGCGCCAGCAGCTTGGGGGGACAGGATTATGGCTACACCTTC; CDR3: CASSLGGQDYGYTF
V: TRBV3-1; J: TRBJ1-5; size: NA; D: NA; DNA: TGTGCCAGCAGCTCCCAGGGTCATCAGCCCCAGCATTTT; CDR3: CASSSQGHQPQHF
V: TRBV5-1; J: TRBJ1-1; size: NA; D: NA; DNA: TGCGCCAGCAGCTTGGAGGCAGGGATGGGAGCTTTCTTT; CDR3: CASSLEAGMGAFF
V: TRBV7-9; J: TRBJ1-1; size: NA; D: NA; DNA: TGTGCCAGCAGCTTAGTTGAGAATGGTGAAGCTTTCTTT; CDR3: CASSLVENGEAFF
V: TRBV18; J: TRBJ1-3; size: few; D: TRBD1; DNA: TGTGCCAGCTCACCGGGACAGAATACTGGAAACACCATATATTTT; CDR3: CASSPGQNTGNTIYF
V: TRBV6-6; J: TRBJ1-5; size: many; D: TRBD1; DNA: TGTGCCAGCAGATCGACAGGGACAAGAAGAAGTAGCAATCAGCCCCAGCATTTT; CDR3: CASRSTGTRRSSNQPQHF